The rows below give T cell receptor beta chains drawn from one sample of a study of CD4 T cells in relation to SARS-CoV-2 and coronaviruses. Assay used: immunoSEQ multiplex PCR; TCRdb lists only in-frame clones, some missing. This sample has 36,000 or so clones, with 77% found just once. The antigens for these receptors are not known. Sample: memory CD4+ T cells from PBMCs, cultured in vitro. These receptors originate from an adult with COVID-19. CDR3s include the opening cysteine and the closing phenylalanine or tryptophan. The order of the fields is J gene, V gene, clone size, D gene, CDR3 DNA, CDR3 protein. The D gene is left open where the match is weak. Some rows have no size entry. The others give once, few or many, or a class for an expanded clone.

TRBJ2-5 TRBV12-3/TRBV12-4 few - TGTGCCAGCAGGGCTCTAGGGGGTGAGACCCAGTACTTC CASRALGGETQYF
TRBJ2-7 TRBV7-9 - - TGTGCCAGCAGCTTAGGGGAATACCTCTACGAGCAGTACTTC CASSLGEYLYEQYF
TRBJ1-5 TRBV11-2 - - TGTGCCAGCAGCTGGGGTGGCTCAGGCCCCGACGGTCAGCCCCAGCATTTT CASSWGGSGPDGQPQHF
TRBJ1-2 TRBV4-3 - TRBD1 TGCGCCAGCAGCCAAGGGACAGGGAAAAGTTATGGCTACACCTTC CASSQGTGKSYGYTF
TRBJ2-7 TRBV3-1/TRBV3-2 few - TGTGCCAGCAGCCCCCTCGGGGGCGGACGAGCCTACGAGCAGTACTTC CASSPLGGGRAYEQYF
TRBJ1-1 TRBV3-1/TRBV3-2 - - TGTGCCAGCAGCCAAACAGATGAAGCTTTCTTT CASSQTDEAFF
TRBJ1-3 TRBV30 - - TGTGCCTGGAGTCTGGGGGGGGCAGGTGGAAACACCATATATTTT CAWSLGGAGGNTIYF
TRBJ2-3 TRBV28 - TRBD2 TGTGCCAGCAGTTCTAACTATAAACTAGCGGACACAGATACGCAGTATTTT CASSSNYKLADTDTQYF
TRBJ2-2 TRBV6-5 once - TGTGCCAGCAGTTACCCCGGACTCAGCTCCGGGGAGCTGTTTTTT CASSYPGLSSGELFF
TRBJ1-6 TRBV7-9 few - TGTGCCAGCAGCCGTGGTAGTAATTCACCCCTCCACTTT CASSRGSNSPLHF
TRBJ2-5 TRBV6-5 - TRBD2 TGTGCCAGCAGGGGGGCGGGAGGGATCAGAGAGACCCAGTACTTC CASRGAGGIRETQYF
TRBJ2-1 TRBV7-2 - TRBD1 TGTGCCAGCAGCTTAGAAAGGACAGGGATCAATGAGCAGTTCTTC CASSLERTGINEQFF
TRBJ2-2 TRBV6-5 - - TGTGCCAGCCGAGCTGAGGGTAACACCGGGGAGCTGTTTTTT CASRAEGNTGELFF
TRBJ1-2 TRBV5-1 - TRBD1 TGCGCCAGCAGCTTGGATGGGACAGGGGACCGCTACACCTTC CASSLDGTGDRYTF
TRBJ2-3 TRBV20-1 - - TGCAGTGCTAGGCCGGCGACGCAGTATTTT CSARPATQYF